The 30 T cell receptor beta chains below come from one sample, sequenced in a study of OX40 agonist ivuxolimab in advanced cancers. Here immunoSEQ multiplex PCR was the method, and the copy in TCRdb shows in-frame clones only, minus some. The sample carries 40,000 to 45,000 clones, approximately 86% recorded once. The sequenced sample was CD4+ or CD8+ T cells sorted from blood, obtained in a trial of the OX40 agonist ivuxolimab. Source of these receptors: an adult with an advanced solid tumor such as melanoma, head and neck, liver or kidney cancer.

Only one count was recorded for this clone. The chain has TRBV6-1 and TRBJ2-7, with D possibly matching TRBD2 (5 bases). CDR3 length: 14 amino acids. The V end was cut by 6 bases, the J end by 7 bases, with 19 bases between. Germline values: CDR1 MNHNS, CDR2 SASEGT. CDR3 amino acids: CASRPTTPRGEQYF. For the CDR3, the DNA is TGTGCCAGCAGACCCACCACGCCCCGAGGGGAGCAGTACTTC.

V gene TRBV5-4 combines with J gene TRBJ1-1; 9 bases are shared with TRBD1. Germline-derived CDR1 and CDR2 are SGHNT and YYREEE (reference sequence). The CDR3 has 14 amino acids. The junction had 1 base not matched to a gene; V was cut back by 0 bases and J by 4 bases. The CDR3 DNA reads as TGTGCCAGCAGCTTGGGGGACAGGGTCACTGAAGCTTTCTTT. Translating it yields CASSLGDRVTEAFF. Based on the CDR3 plus reference TRBV5-4 and TRBJ1-1, the full variable domain is ETGVTQSPTHLIKTRGQQVTLRCSSQSGHNTVSWYQQALGQGPQFIFQYYREEENGRGNFPPRFSGLQFPNYSSELNVNALELDDSALYLCASSLGDRVTEAFFGQGTRLTVV.

The CDR3 DNA is TGTGCCTGGAGTAGGGGTCAAGAGACCCAGTACTTC. It specifies CAWSRGQETQYF. The chain has TRBV30 and TRBJ2-5; D might be TRBD1 (5 bases). Germline V gene sequence: CDR1 GTSNPN, CDR2 SVGIG (reference sequence). The V end was cut by 2 bases, the J end by 2 bases, with 6 bases between. The CDR3 length is 12 residues.

The genes are TRBV6-5 and TRBJ1-2; D perhaps matches TRBD1 (5 bases). Trimming left V 6 bases short and J 7 bases short, with 12 bases between. Looked up from germline, CDR1 is MNHEY and CDR2 is SVGAGI. The CDR3 contains 12 residues. The CDR3 here is CASRPSGFGYTF. In nucleotides, the CDR3 is TGTGCCAGCAGACCCTCAGGGTTTGGCTACACCTTC.

This clone was counted a single time. J is TRBJ2-1 and V is TRBV28; possible D gene TRBD1, 5 bases. Trimming cost V 8 bases and J 2 bases, with 13 bases left between them. CDR1 MDHEN and CDR2 SYDVKM come from the germline V gene. This CDR3 is 14 amino acids long. CDR3 amino acids: CASAARGTYNEQFF. The CDR3 DNA follows: TGTGCCAGCGCCGCAAGGGGCACCTACAATGAGCAGTTCTTC.

This clone has only one observation. The chain combines TRBV5-5 with TRBJ2-2; unclear D gene. Germline V gene sequence: CDR1 SGHKS, CDR2 YYEKEE (reference sequence). Trimming removed 4 bases at V and 0 bases at J, with 13 bases between. This CDR3 has 16 residues. CDR3: CASSQSPSANTGELFF. CDR3 nucleotide sequence: TGTGCCAGCAGCCAAAGCCCCTCCGCGAACACCGGGGAGCTGTTTTTT.

V and J are TRBV7-2 and TRBJ2-3; 7 nucleotides align to TRBD1. CDR3 length: 15 residues. In germline, CDR1 is SGHTA, CDR2 FQGNSA. V was pared by 4 bases and J by 4 bases, with 8 bases of the junction left unmatched. The CDR3 loop is CASSSGQRFPDTQYF. The CDR3 DNA is TGTGCCAGCAGCTCGGGACAGAGATTCCCAGATACGCAGTATTTT.

The V and J genes are TRBV19 and TRBJ2-1, with D uncertain. V was shortened by 6 bases and J by 0 bases, with 12 bases between the two germline ends. Per the germline V gene, CDR1 is LNHDA and CDR2 is SQIVND (reference sequence). CDR3 length equals 15 residues. CDR3 protein: CASSLGSFSYNEQFF. DNA of the CDR3: TGTGCCAGTAGCCTTGGGTCCTTCTCCTACAATGAGCAGTTCTTC.

The chain carries TRBV7-3 and TRBJ2-1; perhaps TRBD2 as D (7 bases). V lost 5 bases and J lost 7, with 18 bases in between. Per the germline V gene, CDR1 is SGHTA and CDR2 is FQGTGA. CDR3 length: 15 amino acids. The CDR3 nucleotides are TGTGCCAGCAGCCCCCGGGGGGCGGGGAGGAATGAGCAGTTCTTC. The encoded protein is CASSPRGAGRNEQFF.

This clone was observed a few times. The CDR3: CASRTGVRNEQYF. The CDR3 DNA reads as TGTGCCAGCCGGACAGGGGTGAGGAACGAGCAGTACTTC. V is TRBV6-1 and J is TRBJ2-7; 9 positions match TRBD1. CDR3 size: 13 residues. The germline V gene encodes CDR1 MNHNS and CDR2 SASEGT. After removal of 8 bases from V and 5 bases from J, the junction contained 7 bases not matched to a gene.

Written as DNA, the CDR3 is TGTGCCAGTAGTGCCCGGGACGATCAAGAGACCCAGTACTTC. Translating it yields CASSARDDQETQYF. The chain is built from TRBV19 and TRBJ2-5; D may be TRBD1 or TRBD2 (5 bases each). The CDR3 runs to 14 residues. V lost 5 bases and J 2 bases, leaving 12 bases between the germline ends. Germline CDR1 reads LNHDA; CDR2 reads SQIVND (reference sequence).

The chain joins TRBV10-3 to TRBJ2-2, with 10 bases identical to TRBD2. The CDR3 runs to 20 residues. Germline loops: CDR1 ENHRY, CDR2 SYGVKD. With V trimmed by 8 bases and J by 0 bases, 18 bases remained unmatched. In DNA, the CDR3 is TGTGCCATCCACCCGCTAGCGGGGGTCCCAATTCCCTCGAACACCGGGGAGCTGTTTTTT. It yields the protein CAIHPLAGVPIPSNTGELFF.

V and J are TRBV6-5 and TRBJ1-5; 8 bases line up with TRBD1. The CDR3 totals 14 residues. CDR1 MNHEY and CDR2 SVGAGI come from the germline V gene. V shed 5 bases and J 10 bases; nucleotides not matched to a gene: 10. CDR3 nucleotide sequence: TGTGCCAGCAGTGGAACCGGGACAGGTGGTCCCCAGCATTTT. Translated: CASSGTGTGGPQHF.

Here the CDR3 DNA reads TGTGCCAGCAGCCCGAGTGGGGGGCCAAACAATGAGCAGTTCTTC. This encodes CASSPSGGPNNEQFF. This sequence joins TRBV11-2 and TRBJ2-1; tentatively, D is TRBD1 or TRBD2 (6 bases each). V gave up 5 bases and J gave up 5 bases, with 16 bases separating them. The CDR3 is 15 amino acids. Looked up from germline, CDR1 is SGHAT and CDR2 is FQNNGV.

The gene calls are TRBV5-1 and TRBJ2-7, with TRBD2 as a possible D gene (5 bases). Trimming removed 4 bases from V and 1 base from J, with 12 bases in between. In germline, CDR1 is SGHRS, CDR2 YFSETQ. This CDR3 spans 14 amino acids. The CDR3, as DNA: TGCGCCAGCAGCCTATGGACGGGATCCTACGAGCAGTACTTC. It specifies CASSLWTGSYEQYF.

This clone was observed a single time. This CDR3 is CASSLTQGNSPLHF. CDR3 DNA: TGTGCCAGCAGCTTAACACAGGGAAATTCACCCCTCCACTTT. The chain uses TRBV7-2 and TRBJ1-6; tentative D call: TRBD1 (6 bases). This CDR3 comprises 14 residues. Trimming took 2 bases from V and 7 from J, leaving 9 bases between them. Germline lookup yields CDR1 SGHTA and CDR2 FQGNSA.

The CDR3 DNA sequence: TGTGCCAGCAGTGAAGTTTTTACCGGGCAGAGTCAGCCCCAGCATTTT. It specifies CASSEVFTGQSQPQHF. The chain is built from TRBV6-1 and TRBJ1-5; D call uncertain. This CDR3 has 16 residues. The germline V and J ends were trimmed by 1 base and 6 bases, with 16 bases remaining between them. Germline V gives CDR1 MNHNS, CDR2 SASEGT.

The chain links TRBV27 to TRBJ1-5; D is unclear. Trimming stripped 6 bases from V and 7 bases from J, with 16 bases between. The germline gives CDR1 MNHEY, CDR2 SMNVEV (reference sequence). The CDR3 is made up of 14 amino acids. The CDR3 DNA is TGTGCCAGCAGGTCAGGTGCTACCGGGCAGCCCCAGCATTTT. Translation gives CASRSGATGQPQHF.

V gene TRBV5-1 combines with J gene TRBJ1-1; D is uncertain. Trimming pared 4 bases from V and 6 bases from J, leaving 16 bases between. The CDR3 loop spans 14 amino acids. The V gene's germline CDR1 is SGHRS and CDR2 YFSETQ. The CDR3 is CASSPLGSAAEAFF. The CDR3 DNA reads as TGCGCCAGCAGCCCTTTAGGTTCGGCCGCTGAAGCTTTCTTT.

V and J are TRBV6-6 and TRBJ2-7; the D call may be TRBD1 or TRBD2 (6 bases each). The CDR3 sequence is 14 residues long. Germline CDR1 reads MNHNY; CDR2 reads SVGAGI (reference sequence). Trimming stripped 0 bases from V and 5 bases from J, with 11 bases between. The CDR3 DNA is TGTGCCAGCAGTTACTCTCCAGGGGAGGACGAGCAGTACTTC. It encodes CASSYSPGEDEQYF.

The chain recombines TRBV2 with TRBJ2-7; the match to TRBD2 covers 7 bases. Germline lookup yields CDR1 SNHLY and CDR2 FYNNEI. The CDR3 is 13 amino acids. J lost 7 bases, V lost 5 bases, and 8 bases had no gene match. CDR3 loop: CASSPDWGGEQYF. In nucleotides, the CDR3 is TGTGCCAGCAGTCCTGATTGGGGGGGAGAGCAGTACTTC.

DNA for the CDR3: TGTGCCAGCAGCTTAGGCTGGGGCGGCTCCTACGAGCAGTACTTC. Amino acid sequence: CASSLGWGGSYEQYF. V usage is TRBV11-3 and J usage is TRBJ2-7, with D possibly matching TRBD1 (5 bases). This CDR3 comprises 15 residues. The germline CDR1 and CDR2 sequences are SGHNT and YENEEA. V was cut by 1 base and J by 0 bases, with 10 bases left in between.

For the CDR3, the DNA is TGTGCCTGGAGTGTAGCAGTTGAGCTTTGGCCCCAGCATTTT. Protein sequence: CAWSVAVELWPQHF. The chain links TRBV30 to TRBJ1-5; D ambiguous. The V end was cut by 0 bases, the J end by 9 bases, with 15 bases between. Germline CDR1 is GTSNPN and CDR2 is SVGIG (reference sequence). The CDR3 totals 14 residues.

The chain has TRBV5-1 and TRBJ2-5; D is undetermined. The V gene's germline CDR1 is SGHRS and CDR2 YFSETQ. Trimming removed 0 bases from V and 1 base from J, with 7 bases in between. The CDR3 spans 14 residues. For the CDR3, the DNA is TGCGCCAGCAGCTTGGGTTGGGTCCAAGAGACCCAGTACTTC. It encodes CASSLGWVQETQYF.

V usage is TRBV11-1 and J usage is TRBJ2-1, with 11 bases fitting TRBD2. The J segment lost 6 bases and the V segment lost 1 base, leaving 5 bases of the junction unmatched. This CDR3 is 16 amino acids long. Germline loops: CDR1 SGHAT, CDR2 FQDESV (reference sequence). Here the CDR3 DNA reads TGTGCCAGCAGCTTAGAACTAGCGGGGGCTAGCAATGAGCAGTTCTTC. Residues: CASSLELAGASNEQFF.

The chain has TRBV6-6 and TRBJ2-7; 9 bases are shared with TRBD2. This CDR3 is built from 14 residues. Germline-derived CDR1 and CDR2 are MNHNY and SVGAGI (reference sequence). Losses at the gene ends were 3 bases for V and 3 bases for J; bases not matched to a gene: 3. The CDR3 protein is CASSYWREGYEQYF. The CDR3 nucleotides are TGTGCCAGCAGTTATTGGCGGGAGGGCTACGAGCAGTACTTC.

The rearrangement joins TRBV7-6 to TRBJ2-5, with TRBD2 matching 7 bases. CDR1 and CDR2 from the germline V gene are SGHVS and FNYEAQ. This CDR3 comprises 15 residues. With V trimmed by 3 bases and J by 4 bases, 8 bases remained unmatched. CDR3 sequence: CASSLGLAVRETQYF. CDR3 coding DNA: TGTGCCAGCAGCTTGGGTCTAGCGGTAAGAGAGACCCAGTACTTC.

The rearrangement joins TRBV4-2 to TRBJ1-5; D gene ambiguous. V gave up 0 bases and J gave up 7 bases, with 4 bases separating them. The CDR3 extends over 12 amino acids. In germline, CDR1 is LGHNA, CDR2 YNFKEQ. CDR3 sequence: CASSQEGQPQHF. CDR3 sequence (DNA): TGTGCCAGCAGCCAAGAGGGGCAGCCCCAGCATTTT.

The chain joins TRBV19 to TRBJ1-1; maybe TRBD1 (6 bases). Germline values: CDR1 LNHDA, CDR2 SQIVND (reference sequence). Trimming left V 9 bases short and J 3 bases short, with 20 bases between. This CDR3 is 15 amino acids long. CDR3 coding DNA: TGTGCCAGCTCTAGTCCAGGGGCGAAGGACACTGAAGCTTTCTTT. Translation: CASSSPGAKDTEAFF.

The V and J genes are TRBV2 and TRBJ1-2, with D hard to call. The CDR3 sequence is 14 residues long. V dropped 0 bases and J dropped 4 bases, with 9 bases sitting between them. Germline CDR1 and CDR2: SNHLY and FYNNEI. The CDR3 nucleotides are TGTGCCAGCAGTGAAGCGCGCAAGAGCTATGGCTACACCTTC. Its protein product is CASSEARKSYGYTF.